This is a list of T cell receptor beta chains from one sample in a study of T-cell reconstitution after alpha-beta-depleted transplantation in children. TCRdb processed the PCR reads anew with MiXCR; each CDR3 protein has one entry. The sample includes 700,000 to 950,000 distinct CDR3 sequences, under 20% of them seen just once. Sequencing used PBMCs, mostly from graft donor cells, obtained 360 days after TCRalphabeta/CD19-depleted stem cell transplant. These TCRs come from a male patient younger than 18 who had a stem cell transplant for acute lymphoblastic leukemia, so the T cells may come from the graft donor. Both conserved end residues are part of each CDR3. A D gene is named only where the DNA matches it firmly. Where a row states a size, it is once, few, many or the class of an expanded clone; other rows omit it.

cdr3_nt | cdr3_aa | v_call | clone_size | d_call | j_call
TGCGCCAGCCGACTGGCTTTAGATGAGCAGTTCTTC | CASRLALDEQFF | TRBV10-2 | . | . | TRBJ2-1
TGCAGTGCTAGAGATAGCACTAGGAGCGGGTATACGCAGTATTTT | CSARDSTRSGYTQYF | TRBV20-1 | few | . | TRBJ2-3
TGTGCCAGCAGTTTAAGTCCGCGAGGGAACACCGGGGAGCTGTTTTTT | CASSLSPRGNTGELFF | TRBV27 | few | . | TRBJ2-2
TGTGCCAGCAGTACCCATGGGCCTAACACTGAAGCTTTCTTT | CASSTHGPNTEAFF | TRBV6-1 | . | . | TRBJ1-1
TGCGCCAGCAGCTTACTGGGGGCGGGCCATGAGCAGTTCTTC | CASSLLGAGHEQFF | TRBV5-1 | few | . | TRBJ2-1
TGCGCCAGCAGCTACAGGACCCAAGAGACCCAGTACTTC | CASSYRTQETQYF | TRBV5-1 | many | . | TRBJ2-5
TGCGCCAGCAGCCCAGTCCAGGGCCTCACTGAAGCTTTCTTT | CASSPVQGLTEAFF | TRBV4-1 | few | . | TRBJ1-1
TGTGCCAGCAGTTACCAACTGCCCCCCACTTCCAATGAGCAGTTCTTC | CASSYQLPPTSNEQFF | TRBV6-5 | few | . | TRBJ2-1
TGTGCCAGCAGTTTCCGTAGCGGGAAGAGCTCCTACAATGAGCAGTTCTTC | CASSFRSGKSSYNEQFF | TRBV12-3/TRBV12-4 | . | TRBD2 | TRBJ2-1
TGTGCCAGCAGTTTTTTAGCATGGTGGGGCTCCTCCACGAACACCGGGGAGCTGTTTTTT | CASSFLAWWGSSTNTGELFF | TRBV12-3/TRBV12-4 | . | . | TRBJ2-2
TGTGCCAGCGGCGGGGGAGAATTGCATGGCTACACCTTC | CASGGGELHGYTF | TRBV7-9 | few | . | TRBJ1-2
TGCGCCAGCAGCTTGCTAGCGGCCTTATACAATGAGCAGTTCTTC | CASSLLAALYNEQFF | TRBV5-1 | many | TRBD2 | TRBJ2-1
TGTGCCACCAGCAGAGAAAGGACAGCGAACACCGGGGAGCTGTTTTTT | CATSRERTANTGELFF | TRBV15 | many | . | TRBJ2-2
TGTGCCAGCAGAAAGGGTGTTGCGGGATCCACAGATACGCAGTATTTT | CASRKGVAGSTDTQYF | TRBV7-3 | . | . | TRBJ2-3
TGCAGCTCTTGGACATCTCAGAGCAATGAGCAGTTCTTC | CSSWTSQSNEQFF | TRBV29-1 | . | . | TRBJ2-1
TGTGCCAGCAGTTACCAAGGGGACTACGAGCAGTACTTC | CASSYQGDYEQYF | TRBV6-5 | few | . | TRBJ2-7
TGTGCCAGCAGCCAGGCCGGGACTAGCGGGAAATACGAGCAGTACTTC | CASSQAGTSGKYEQYF | TRBV4-2 | few | TRBD2 | TRBJ2-7
TGTGCCACCAGTGATGGGGGCCAAGAGACCCAGTACTTC | CATSDGGQETQYF | TRBV24-1 | few | . | TRBJ2-5
TGTGCCAGCAGCTTAGTTTCTGGGACTCAGCCCCAGCATTTT | CASSLVSGTQPQHF | TRBV7-6 | . | . | TRBJ1-5
TGTGCCACCAGTGATTTGGACCGGGAGACCCAGTACTTC | CATSDLDRETQYF | TRBV24-1 | . | . | TRBJ2-5
TGCGCCAGCAGCTTCGTCGCGGGGGACAATGAGCAGTTCTTC | CASSFVAGDNEQFF | TRBV5-1 | many | TRBD2 | TRBJ2-1
TGTGCCAGCAGCTCACTAGCGGGAGGCAGGGGGCAGTACTTC | CASSSLAGGRGQYF | TRBV6-1 | . | TRBD2 | TRBJ2-7
TGTGCCAGCAGCCTGAGGGGACAGGGGTACACTGAAGCTTTCTTT | CASSLRGQGYTEAFF | TRBV7-8 | . | TRBD1 | TRBJ1-1
TGTGCTAGTGGTTTGGGGAAGCCCCAGCATTTT | CASGLGKPQHF | TRBV12-5 | few | . | TRBJ1-5
TGCGCCAGCAGCTGGGACTACCAAGAGACCCAGTACTTC | CASSWDYQETQYF | TRBV5-1 | few | . | TRBJ2-5
TGCAGTGCTAGAAAGGTAGCCCCCTTATCCTACGAGCAGTACTTC | CSARKVAPLSYEQYF | TRBV20-1 | . | . | TRBJ2-7
TGTGCCATCAGTGAGTCGAACCGAGCGGTTAGCTCCTACGAGCAGTACTTC | CAISESNRAVSSYEQYF | TRBV10-3 | few | . | TRBJ2-7
TGCGCCAGCCGGGAGGACTTACAAGAGACCCAGTACTTC | CASREDLQETQYF | TRBV5-1 | once | TRBD2 | TRBJ2-5
TGTGCCAGCAGCAAGGCCTACGCGGGACGGGGCCAGTACTTC | CASSKAYAGRGQYF | TRBV21-1 | . | . | TRBJ2-7
TGTGCCAGCAGCCAAGATGGTATGGACAGGCCCTACGAGCAGTACTTC | CASSQDGMDRPYEQYF | TRBV14 | few | TRBD1 | TRBJ2-7
TGTGCCACAAGTGCGTCCAAGATCACCGAGCAGTTCTTC | CATSASKITEQFF | TRBV24-1 | . | . | TRBJ2-1